Following are 15 T cell receptor beta chains from one sample sequenced in a study of shared clonotypes between healthy human individuals. The data were produced by immunoSEQ multiplex PCR, yet TCRdb's version contains in-frame clones alone and is incomplete. The sample has roughly 2,000,000 clones; about 93% are singletons. CD45RO-negative, CCR7-positively selected cells formed the naive CD8 fraction, excluding terminally differentiated effector memory CD45RA+ cells. The sequenced sample was naive CD8+ T cells from PBMCs. The receptors originated from a man aged 18 to 29 in good health. Some clones in this sample may be carry-over from other donors' samples.

The rearrangement joins TRBV2 to TRBJ2-3; a weak D match, TRBD1 (5 bases). Trimming left V 9 bases short and J 0 bases short, with 19 bases between. Germline values: CDR1 SNHLY, CDR2 FYNNEI. The CDR3 runs to 16 residues. Here the CDR3 reads CASIELGRPSTDTQYF. DNA for the CDR3: TGTGCCAGTATCGAACTGGGGCGGCCTAGCACAGATACGCAGTATTTT.

Worth noting for this clone: Other DNA sequences in the sample encode the same CDR3. V usage is TRBV4-1 and J usage is TRBJ2-3; D remains unclear. The CDR3 is 13 residues long. Germline loops: CDR1 MGHRA, CDR2 YSYEKL. Trimming stripped 2 bases from V and 1 base from J, with 4 bases between. In DNA, the CDR3 is TGCGCCAGCAGCCAAATAGGCACAGATACGCAGTATTTT. The encoded protein is CASSQIGTDTQYF.

The chain joins TRBV23-1 to TRBJ1-2, with 10 bases matching TRBD1. TRBV23-1 is an ORF, with its function uncertain. Unmatched junction bases numbered 7, after V lost 2 bases and J lost 4 bases. The CDR3 has 16 amino acids. Written as DNA, the CDR3 is TGCGCCAGCAGTCAAGACAGGGGGCGAGGGGGCTATGGCTACACCTTC. Protein product: CASSQDRGRGGYGYTF.

V gene TRBV25-1 combines with J gene TRBJ2-7, with 7 bases lining up with TRBD1. Germline-derived CDR1 and CDR2 are MGHDK and SYGVNS. The CDR3 has 18 residues. After removal of 4 bases from V and 0 bases from J, the junction contained 15 bases not matched to a gene. CDR3 nucleotides: TGTGCCAGCAGTGCCCAGAACCCCCTGACAGGGAGCTCCTACGAGCAGTACTTC. Translation: CASSAQNPLTGSSYEQYF.

This clone was seen a single time. This specimen includes other DNA sequences encoding the same CDR3. This chain connects TRBV4-1 to TRBJ1-5; D is perhaps TRBD1 (5 bases). This CDR3 spans 14 amino acids. Germline CDR1 reads MGHRA; CDR2 reads YSYEKL. V lost 3 bases and J 1 base, leaving 7 bases between the germline ends. The CDR3 spells CASSHGQSNQPQHF. The DNA for the CDR3 is TGCGCCAGCAGCCACGGACAAAGCAATCAGCCCCAGCATTTT.

V and J are TRBV6-5 and TRBJ2-5, with 8 bases that match TRBD1. Germline trimming cut 4 bases from V and 1 base from J; bases unmatched to any gene: 8. Germline CDR1 and CDR2: MNHEY and SVGAGI. This CDR3 comprises 16 residues. This CDR3 is CASSSLSGGPQETQYF. CDR3 bases: TGTGCCAGCAGTTCGCTCTCAGGGGGCCCCCAAGAGACCCAGTACTTC.

V and J are TRBV9 and TRBJ2-3; 8 nucleotides line up with TRBD1. Germline V gives CDR1 SGDLS, CDR2 YYNGEE. The CDR3 extends over 19 amino acids. V shed 3 bases, J shed 1 base, and the junction held 16 bases outside the gene matches. DNA for the CDR3: TGTGCCAGCAGCGCCGCTCGGACAGGGTATTCGTTTGGCACAGATACGCAGTATTTT. Translated: CASSAARTGYSFGTDTQYF.

The V gene is TRBV2, the J gene TRBJ2-5; 8 bases match TRBD1. The CDR3 sequence is 13 residues long. Germline-derived CDR1 and CDR2 are SNHLY and FYNNEI. V lost 9 bases to trimming and J lost 4 bases; unmatched junction nucleotides: 7. The CDR3 here is CASTDRVGETQYF. The CDR3 DNA sequence: TGTGCCAGTACGGACAGGGTGGGAGAGACCCAGTACTTC.

The gene calls are TRBV4-1 and TRBJ1-2, with D maybe TRBD1 (6 bases). Germline CDR1 reads MGHRA; CDR2 reads YSYEKL. The CDR3 extends over 16 amino acids. Trimming left V 1 base short and J 9 bases short, with 21 bases between. CDR3 in DNA: TGCGCCAGCAGCCAAGTTAGCGGGGGCGCCCAGTGGAGCTACACCTTC. Translation: CASSQVSGGAQWSYTF.

Concerning this clone: The same CDR3 also results from other DNA sequences found in this sample. The rearrangement links TRBV9 to TRBJ2-7; D may correspond to TRBD1 or TRBD2 (5 bases each). Germline values: CDR1 SGDLS, CDR2 YYNGEE. The CDR3 has 13 amino acids. Trimming took off 4 bases at V and 4 bases at J, with 12 bases between the two ends. For the CDR3, the DNA is TGTGCCAGCAGCCCGGGACCACCTTACGAGCAGTACTTC. It encodes CASSPGPPYEQYF.

This clone was recorded only once. The chain recombines TRBV19 with TRBJ1-5; maybe TRBD1 (6 bases). Germline V CDR1 and CDR2: LNHDA, SQIVND (reference sequence). V was cut by 2 bases and J by 3 bases, with 8 bases left in between. The CDR3 contains 14 residues. The CDR3 DNA follows: TGTGCCAGTAGTATAAACAGGGACAATCAGCCCCAGCATTTT. It specifies CASSINRDNQPQHF.

The V gene is TRBV5-1, the J gene TRBJ2-1, with D tentatively TRBD1 (6 bases). The germline V and J ends were trimmed by 0 bases and 0 bases, with 10 bases remaining between them. There are 16 residues in the CDR3. Germline V lookup: CDR1 SGHRS, CDR2 YFSETQ. The chain's CDR3 is CASSLEGVRSYNEQFF. As DNA, the CDR3 is TGCGCCAGCAGCTTGGAGGGGGTTCGCTCCTACAATGAGCAGTTCTTC.

The rearrangement uses TRBV18 and TRBJ2-7; tentatively, D is TRBD1 or TRBD2 (5 bases each). The germline gives CDR1 KGHSH, CDR2 LQKENI. Between the trimmed V and J ends, which lost 1 base and 2 bases, there was a span of 15 bases. This CDR3 is 16 amino acids long. This chain's CDR3 is CASSPLRGDEAYEQYF. The CDR3 coding sequence is TGTGCCAGCTCACCACTTCGAGGGGATGAGGCCTACGAGCAGTACTTC.

Comments on this clone: Because the CDR3's place on the DNA is in doubt, the DNA is left out and the CDR3 is given as listed by TCRdb. The chain links TRBV7-9 to TRBJ2-1; no DNA check was done on the table's D call, TRBD1. Germline V gene lookup returns CDR1 SEHNR and CDR2 FQNEAQ (reference sequence). Both ends counted, the CDR3 spans 17 residues. The CDR3 loop is CASSLFGSGTGSSEQFF.

This clone was recorded only once. The gene calls are TRBV27 and TRBJ2-7, with 9 bases aligning to TRBD1. V was pared by 6 bases and J by 7 bases, with 13 bases of the junction left unmatched. The CDR3 length is 15 residues. Per germline, CDR1 MNHEY and CDR2 SMNVEV (reference sequence). The CDR3 spells CASSFTGTGREEQYF. DNA of the CDR3: TGTGCCAGCAGCTTCACCGGGACAGGGAGGGAGGAGCAGTACTTC.